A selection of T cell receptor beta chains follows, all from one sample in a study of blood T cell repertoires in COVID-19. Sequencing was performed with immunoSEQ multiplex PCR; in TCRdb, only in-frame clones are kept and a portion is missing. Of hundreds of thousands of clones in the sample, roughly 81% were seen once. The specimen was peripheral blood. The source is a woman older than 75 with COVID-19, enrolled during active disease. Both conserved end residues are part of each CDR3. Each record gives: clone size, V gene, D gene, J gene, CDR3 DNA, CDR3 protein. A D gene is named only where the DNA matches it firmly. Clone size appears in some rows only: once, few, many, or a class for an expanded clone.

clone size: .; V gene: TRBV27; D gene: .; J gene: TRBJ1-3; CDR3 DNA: TGTGCCAGCAGTATGAGCTCTGGAAACACCATATATTTT; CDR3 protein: CASSMSSGNTIYF
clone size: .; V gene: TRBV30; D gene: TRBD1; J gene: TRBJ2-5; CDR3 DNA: TGTGCCTGGAGTAGAGTCAGGGGGCGGTTTGGAGAGACCCAGTACTTC; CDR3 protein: CAWSRVRGRFGETQYF
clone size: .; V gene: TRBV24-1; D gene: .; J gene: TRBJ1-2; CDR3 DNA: TGTGCCACCAGTGGAACGGGGGTCGGCTACACCTTC; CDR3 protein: CATSGTGVGYTF
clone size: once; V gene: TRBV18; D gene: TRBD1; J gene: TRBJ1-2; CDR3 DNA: TGTGCCAGCTCACCCTTGGACAGGGTCTATGGCTACACCTTC; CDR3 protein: CASSPLDRVYGYTF
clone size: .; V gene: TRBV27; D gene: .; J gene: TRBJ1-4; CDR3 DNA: TGTGCCAGCAGGTGGGCGGGGAATCGAGAAAAACTGTTTTTT; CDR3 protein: CASRWAGNREKLFF
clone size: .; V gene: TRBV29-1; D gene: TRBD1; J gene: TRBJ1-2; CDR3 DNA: TGCAGCGTTGAACAGGGGGCCTATGGCTACACCTTC; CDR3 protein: CSVEQGAYGYTF
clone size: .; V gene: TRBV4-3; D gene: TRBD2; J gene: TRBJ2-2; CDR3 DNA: TGCGCCAGCAGCCAAGATAGCGGGAGCACCGGGGAGCTGTTTTTT; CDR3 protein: CASSQDSGSTGELFF
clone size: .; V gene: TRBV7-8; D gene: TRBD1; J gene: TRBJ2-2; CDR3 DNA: TGTGCCAGCAGCTTACACAGGGGTTGGGCCGGGGAGCTGTTTTTT; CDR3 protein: CASSLHRGWAGELFF
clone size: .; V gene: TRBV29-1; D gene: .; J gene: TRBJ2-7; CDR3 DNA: TGCAGCGTTGTCAGATCGGGTTCCGAGCAGTACTTC; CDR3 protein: CSVVRSGSEQYF
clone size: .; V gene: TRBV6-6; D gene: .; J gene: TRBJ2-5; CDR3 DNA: TGTGCCAGCAGTTCATATGCGGACCAAGAGACCCAGTACTTC; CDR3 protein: CASSSYADQETQYF
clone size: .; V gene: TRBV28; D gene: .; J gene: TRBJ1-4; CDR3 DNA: TGTGCCAGCAGTTTTACGGGGGCAACTAATGAAAAACTGTTTTTT; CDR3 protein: CASSFTGATNEKLFF
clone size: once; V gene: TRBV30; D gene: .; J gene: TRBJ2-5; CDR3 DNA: TGTGCCTGGAGTGTATTAGCGGAAGAGACCCAGTACTTC; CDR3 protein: CAWSVLAEETQYF
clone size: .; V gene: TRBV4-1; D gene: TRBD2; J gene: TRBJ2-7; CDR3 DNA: TGCGCCAGCAGCCAAAGCGGGGCATGGGCGCAGTACTTC; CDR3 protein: CASSQSGAWAQYF
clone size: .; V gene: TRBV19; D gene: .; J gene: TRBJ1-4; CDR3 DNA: TGTGCCAGTTCCCAGGGAGGGAGAGAAAAACTGTTTTTT; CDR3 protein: CASSQGGREKLFF
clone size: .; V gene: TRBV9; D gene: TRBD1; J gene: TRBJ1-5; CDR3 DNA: TGTGCCAGCAGCGTGGGACAGGGAGACCAGCCCCAGCATTTT; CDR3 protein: CASSVGQGDQPQHF
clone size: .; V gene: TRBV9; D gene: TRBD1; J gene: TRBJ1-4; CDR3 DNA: TGTGCCAGCAGCGTAGCAGCCCGGACAGGGGGGGCAACTAATGAAAAACTGTTTTTT; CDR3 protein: CASSVAARTGGATNEKLFF
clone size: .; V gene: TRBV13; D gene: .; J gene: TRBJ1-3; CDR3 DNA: TGTGCCAGCAGGGCCTCAGGGGCTGGAAACACCATATATTTT; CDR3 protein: CASRASGAGNTIYF
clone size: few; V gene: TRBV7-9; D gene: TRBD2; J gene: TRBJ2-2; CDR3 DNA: TGTGCCAGCAGCCGCCTAGCGGGAAACACCGGGGAGCTGTTTTTT; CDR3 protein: CASSRLAGNTGELFF
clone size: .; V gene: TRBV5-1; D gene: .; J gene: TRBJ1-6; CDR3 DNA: TGCGCCAGCAGCTCGGGGAGTAGCTCCTATAATTCACCCCTCCACTTT; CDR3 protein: CASSSGSSSYNSPLHF
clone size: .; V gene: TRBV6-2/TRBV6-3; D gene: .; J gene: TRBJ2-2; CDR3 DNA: TGTGCCAGCAGTCAGCGGACGGGGGCCGGGGAGCTGTTTTTT; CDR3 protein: CASSQRTGAGELFF
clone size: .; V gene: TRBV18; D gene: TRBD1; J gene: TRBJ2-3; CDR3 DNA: TGTGCCAGCTCATCCATGACAGGGTGGATAAATACGCAGTATTTT; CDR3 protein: CASSSMTGWINTQYF
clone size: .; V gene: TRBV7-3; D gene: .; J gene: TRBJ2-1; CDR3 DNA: TGTGCCAGCAGTCCACGAGGGTACAATGAGCAGTTCTTC; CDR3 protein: CASSPRGYNEQFF
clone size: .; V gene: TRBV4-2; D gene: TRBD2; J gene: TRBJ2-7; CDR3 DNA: TGTGCCAGCAGCCAAGACTCGACTAGCGGGAGGGTCGCCTACGAGCAGTACTTC; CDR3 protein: CASSQDSTSGRVAYEQYF
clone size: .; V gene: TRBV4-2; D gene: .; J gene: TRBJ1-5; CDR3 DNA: TGTGCCAGCAGCCAAGGAATCGGGAAGGCTAATCAGCCCCAGCATTTT; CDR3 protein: CASSQGIGKANQPQHF
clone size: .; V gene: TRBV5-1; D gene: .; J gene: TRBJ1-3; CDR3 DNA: TGCGCCAGCAGCTTGGACGGGGAACCACCCATATATTTT; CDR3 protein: CASSLDGEPPIYF
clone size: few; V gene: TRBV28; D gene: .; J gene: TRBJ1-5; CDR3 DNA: TGTGCCAGCAGTTTAACAGGGCCTCATCAGCCCCAGCATTTT; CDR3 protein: CASSLTGPHQPQHF
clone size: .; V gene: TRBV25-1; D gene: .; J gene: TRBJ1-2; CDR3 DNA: TGTGCCAGCAGTGAGGGGCAGCACTATGGCTACACCTTC; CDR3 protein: CASSEGQHYGYTF
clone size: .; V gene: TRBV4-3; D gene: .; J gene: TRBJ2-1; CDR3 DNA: TGCGCCAGCAGCCAAATGCGGAGCCCCTACAATGAGCAGTTCTTC; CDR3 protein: CASSQMRSPYNEQFF
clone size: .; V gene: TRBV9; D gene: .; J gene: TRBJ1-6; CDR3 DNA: TGTGCCAGCAGCGTAGAGTCAACGGGTAATTCACCCCTCCACTTT; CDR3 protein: CASSVESTGNSPLHF
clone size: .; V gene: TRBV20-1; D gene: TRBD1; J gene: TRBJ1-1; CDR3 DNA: TGCAGTGCTATCCTGACAGGGGCGGGCATATTT; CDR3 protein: CSAILTGAGIF
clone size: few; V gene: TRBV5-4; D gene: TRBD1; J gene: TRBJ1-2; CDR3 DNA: TGTGCCAGCAGCCAACCGGGACAGGGGTATGGCTACACCTTC; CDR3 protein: CASSQPGQGYGYTF